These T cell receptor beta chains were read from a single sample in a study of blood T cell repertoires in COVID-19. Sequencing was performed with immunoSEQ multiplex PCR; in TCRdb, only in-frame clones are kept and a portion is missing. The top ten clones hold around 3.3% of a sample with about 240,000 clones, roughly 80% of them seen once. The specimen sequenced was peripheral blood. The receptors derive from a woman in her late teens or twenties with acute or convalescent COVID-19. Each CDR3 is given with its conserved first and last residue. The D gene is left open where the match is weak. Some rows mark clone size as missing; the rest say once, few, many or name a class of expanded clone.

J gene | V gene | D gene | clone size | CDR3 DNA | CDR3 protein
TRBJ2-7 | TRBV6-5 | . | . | TGTGCCAGCAGTCCGACTTCCCTCTACGAGCAGTACTTC | CASSPTSLYEQYF
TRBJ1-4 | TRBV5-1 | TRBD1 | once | TGCGCCAGCAGGCCCGGCGGGACAGGGAGTGAAAAACTGTTTTTT | CASRPGGTGSEKLFF
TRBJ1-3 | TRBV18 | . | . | TGTGCCAGCTCACAAGTGGGGAGTTCTGGAAACACCATATATTTT | CASSQVGSSGNTIYF
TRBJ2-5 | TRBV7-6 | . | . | TGTGCCAGCAGCCACTCACAGGGAAAGACCCAGTACTTC | CASSHSQGKTQYF
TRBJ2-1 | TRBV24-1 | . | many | TGTGCCACCAGCGACAGAATCCTCCCCAATGAGCAGTTCTTC | CATSDRILPNEQFF
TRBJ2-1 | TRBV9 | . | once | TGTGCCAGCAGCCCTAACCCGACCGGGGGAGAGCAGTTCTTC | CASSPNPTGGEQFF
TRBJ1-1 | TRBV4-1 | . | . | TGCGCCAGCAGCCAAGATACAGGGTTCGACACTGAAGCTTTCTTT | CASSQDTGFDTEAFF
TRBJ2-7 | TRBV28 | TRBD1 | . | TGTGCCAGCACCACCGCGGCGGGACAGGGGGCGATGCACGAGCAGTACTTC | CASTTAAGQGAMHEQYF
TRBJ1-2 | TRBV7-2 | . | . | TGTGCCAGCAGCTTAGCCGGGGAACGTTACTATGGCTACACCTTC | CASSLAGERYYGYTF
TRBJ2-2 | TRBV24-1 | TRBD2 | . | TGTGCCACCAGTGACGCTAGCGGGAGAGAGGCCGGGGAGCTGTTTTTT | CATSDASGREAGELFF
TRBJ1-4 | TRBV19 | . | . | TGTGCCAGTAGTTCCCCACGCGGACAGTTTTCTAATGAAAAACTGTTTTTT | CASSSPRGQFSNEKLFF
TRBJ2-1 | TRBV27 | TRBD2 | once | TGTGCCAGCAGCATAGCGGGACCCTACAATGAGCAGTTCTTC | CASSIAGPYNEQFF
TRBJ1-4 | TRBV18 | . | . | TGTGCCAGCTCAAAAGGGGGAACTAATGAAAAACTGTTTTTT | CASSKGGTNEKLFF
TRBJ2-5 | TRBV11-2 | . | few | TGTGCCAGCAGCTTAACTACGAAGACCCAAGAGACCCAGTACTTC | CASSLTTKTQETQYF
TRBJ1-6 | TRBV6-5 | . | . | TGTGCCAGCAGTTACAGAGCAAGTTCACCCCTCCACTTT | CASSYRASSPLHF
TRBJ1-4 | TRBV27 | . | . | TGTGCCAGCAGTTTATACGGTGAAAAACTGTTTTTT | CASSLYGEKLFF
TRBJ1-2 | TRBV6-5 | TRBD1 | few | TGTGCCAGCAGTTACAAGACAGGGGGCCGTAACTATGGCTACACCTTC | CASSYKTGGRNYGYTF
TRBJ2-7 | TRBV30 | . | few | TGTGCCTGCACGAATCTAGAAATTAATCACGAGCAGTACTTC | CACTNLEINHEQYF
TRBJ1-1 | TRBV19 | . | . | TGTGCCAGTAGTATAGACGGGAAGGGCACTGAAGCTTTCTTT | CASSIDGKGTEAFF
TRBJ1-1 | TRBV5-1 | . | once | TGCGCCAGCAGCTTTATCGGGAACACTGAAGCTTTCTTT | CASSFIGNTEAFF
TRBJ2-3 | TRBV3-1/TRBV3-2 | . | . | TGTGCCAGCAGCCAACCCTCCCGGGGGACAGATACGCAGTATTTT | CASSQPSRGTDTQYF
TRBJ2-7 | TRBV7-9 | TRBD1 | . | TGTGCCAGCAGCCAAGGGGGTGGGACAGGACCCTACGAGCAGTACTTC | CASSQGGGTGPYEQYF
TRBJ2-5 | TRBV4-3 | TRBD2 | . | TGCGCCAGCAGCCAACTAGCGGGAGTTGCTGAGACCCAGTACTTC | CASSQLAGVAETQYF
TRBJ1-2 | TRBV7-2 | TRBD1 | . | TGTGCCAGCAGCCCCTGGACAGGGGAGAATGGCTACACCTTC | CASSPWTGENGYTF
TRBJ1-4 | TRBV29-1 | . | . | TGCAGCGTTGGTGCGACAGGCAATGAAAAACTGTTTTTT | CSVGATGNEKLFF
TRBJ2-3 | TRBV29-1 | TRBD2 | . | TGCAGCGTTGAAGATGGGAGCGGGAGGGCCCCCGATACGCAGTATTTT | CSVEDGSGRAPDTQYF
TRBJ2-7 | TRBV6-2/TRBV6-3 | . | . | TGTGCCAGCAGTTACTTCCAGGGCGTTATCTACGAGCAGTACTTC | CASSYFQGVIYEQYF
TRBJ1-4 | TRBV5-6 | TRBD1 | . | TGTGCCAGCAGCACCCGACAGGGGAGTGAAAAACTGTTTTTT | CASSTRQGSEKLFF
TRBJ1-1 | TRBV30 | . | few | TGTGCCTGGAGTGGCGAACGGAGCGCTGAAGCTTTCTTT | CAWSGERSAEAFF
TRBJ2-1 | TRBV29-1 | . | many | TGCAGCGTTGAAGAGAGTCTCAACAATGAGCAGTTCTTC | CSVEESLNNEQFF
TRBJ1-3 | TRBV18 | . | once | TGTGCCAGCTCACCTTTAGGCGGAGGGAACTCTGGAAACACCATATATTTT | CASSPLGGGNSGNTIYF
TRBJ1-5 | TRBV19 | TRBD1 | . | TGTGCCAGTAGCCATACAGGGGAAGGTCAGCCCCAGCATTTT | CASSHTGEGQPQHF
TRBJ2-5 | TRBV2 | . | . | TGTGCCAGCAGTGCTTCGTACCAAGAGACCCAGTACTTC | CASSASYQETQYF
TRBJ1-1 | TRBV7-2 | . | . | TGTGCCAGCAGCCGGCAGGGTACGAACACTGAAGCTTTCTTT | CASSRQGTNTEAFF
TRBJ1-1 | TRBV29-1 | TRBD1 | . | TGCAGCGTTGAGCAGGGGGGAAAGAACACTGAAGCTTTCTTT | CSVEQGGKNTEAFF
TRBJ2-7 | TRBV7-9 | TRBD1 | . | TGTGCCAGCGACTACAGGGGCGACGAGCAGTACTTC | CASDYRGDEQYF
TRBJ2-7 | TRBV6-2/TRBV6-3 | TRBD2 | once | TGTGCCAGCAGCCCAACGGGACTAGTGCCCGAGCAGTACTTC | CASSPTGLVPEQYF
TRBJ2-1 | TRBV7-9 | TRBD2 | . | TGTGCCAGCAGCTTGCTATTAGCGGGATACAATGAGCAGTTCTTC | CASSLLLAGYNEQFF
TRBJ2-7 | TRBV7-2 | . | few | TGTGCCAGCAGCTTAGTAGGACAGATTTCCTACGAGCAGTACTTC | CASSLVGQISYEQYF
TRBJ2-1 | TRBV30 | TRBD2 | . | TGTGCCTGGACCCCCCTAGCGGGAGGCAAGAATGAGCAGTTCTTC | CAWTPLAGGKNEQFF
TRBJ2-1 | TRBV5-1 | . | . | TGCGCCAGCAGCTCCTCCGGGACTCGCTACAATGAGCAGTTCTTC | CASSSSGTRYNEQFF
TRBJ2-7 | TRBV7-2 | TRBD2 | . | TGTGCCAGCAGCTTAGGCGGCGGGGGCTACGAGCAGTACTTC | CASSLGGGGYEQYF
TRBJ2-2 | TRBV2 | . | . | TGTGCCAGCACTCTTCGCGGAGGGAACACCGGGGAGCTGTTTTTT | CASTLRGGNTGELFF
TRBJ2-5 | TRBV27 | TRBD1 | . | TGTGCCAGCAGTCAGATCCGGACAGGAGAAAAACAGACCCAGTACTTC | CASSQIRTGEKQTQYF
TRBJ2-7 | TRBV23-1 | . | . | TGCGCCAGCATCAACGGGAGTAGATACGAGCAGTACTTC | CASINGSRYEQYF
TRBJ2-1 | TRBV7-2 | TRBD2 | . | TGTGCCAGCAGCTCCCGGACTAGCGGGAATGAGCAGTTCTTC | CASSSRTSGNEQFF
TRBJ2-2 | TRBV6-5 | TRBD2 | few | TGTGCCAGCAGTTCAGCGGGAGCGGGCACCGGGGAGCTGTTTTTT | CASSSAGAGTGELFF
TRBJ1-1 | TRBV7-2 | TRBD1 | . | TGTGCCAGCAGCCTTAACAGGGGGCACACTGAAGCTTTCTTT | CASSLNRGHTEAFF
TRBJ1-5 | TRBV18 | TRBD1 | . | TGTGCCAGCTCACCACCCGGGACAGAGAATCAGCCCCAGCATTTT | CASSPPGTENQPQHF
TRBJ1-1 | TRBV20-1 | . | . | TGCAGTGCTAGTGTCAGGAACACTGAAGCTTTCTTT | CSASVRNTEAFF
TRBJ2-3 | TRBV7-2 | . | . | TGTGCCAGCAGCTTACAGGCTAGCCATTCCACAGATACGCAGTATTTT | CASSLQASHSTDTQYF
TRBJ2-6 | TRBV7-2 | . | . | TGTGCCAGCAGCTTAAGGCGACAGGTCAACTCTGGGGCCAACGTCCTGACTTTC | CASSLRRQVNSGANVLTF
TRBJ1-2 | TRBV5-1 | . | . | TGCGCCAGCAGCTTGGCTGCAGGTCAGACCTATGGCTACACCTTC | CASSLAAGQTYGYTF
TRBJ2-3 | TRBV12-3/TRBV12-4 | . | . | TGTGCCAGCAGGTCAATGGGCGATACGCAGTATTTT | CASRSMGDTQYF
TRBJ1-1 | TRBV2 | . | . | TGTGCCAGCAGTGAAGCCCGGGCAGGGGCGGCTTTCTTT | CASSEARAGAAFF